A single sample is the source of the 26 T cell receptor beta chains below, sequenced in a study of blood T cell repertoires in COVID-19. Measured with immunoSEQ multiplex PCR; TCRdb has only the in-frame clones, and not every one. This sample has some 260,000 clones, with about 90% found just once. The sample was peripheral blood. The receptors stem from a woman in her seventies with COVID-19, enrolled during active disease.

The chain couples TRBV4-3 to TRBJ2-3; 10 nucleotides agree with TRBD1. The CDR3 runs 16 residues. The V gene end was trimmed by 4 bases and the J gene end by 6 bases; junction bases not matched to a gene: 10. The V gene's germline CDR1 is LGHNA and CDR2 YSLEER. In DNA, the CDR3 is TGCGCCAGCAGCCGGGGAGGGACAGGGGCTTCGGATACGCAGTATTTT. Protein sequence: CASSRGGTGASDTQYF.

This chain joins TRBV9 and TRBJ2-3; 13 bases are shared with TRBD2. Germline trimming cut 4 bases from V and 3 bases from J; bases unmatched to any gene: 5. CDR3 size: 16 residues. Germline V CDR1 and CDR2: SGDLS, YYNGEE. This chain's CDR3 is CASSPGLAGRTDTQYF. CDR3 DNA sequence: TGTGCCAGCAGCCCGGGACTAGCGGGACGGACAGATACGCAGTATTTT.

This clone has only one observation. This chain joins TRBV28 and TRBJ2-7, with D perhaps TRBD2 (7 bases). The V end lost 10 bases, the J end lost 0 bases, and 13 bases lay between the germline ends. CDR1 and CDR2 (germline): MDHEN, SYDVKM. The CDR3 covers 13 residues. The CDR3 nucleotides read TGTGCCACCATAGGGGGGGTCTCCTACGAGCAGTACTTC. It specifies CATIGGVSYEQYF.

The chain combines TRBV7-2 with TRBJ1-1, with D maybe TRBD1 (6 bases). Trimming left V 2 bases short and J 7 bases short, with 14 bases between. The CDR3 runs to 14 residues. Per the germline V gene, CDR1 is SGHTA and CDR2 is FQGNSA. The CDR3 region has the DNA TGTGCCAGCAGCTTACCGGGGGGGGCGAGTGAAGCTTTCTTT. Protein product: CASSLPGGASEAFF.

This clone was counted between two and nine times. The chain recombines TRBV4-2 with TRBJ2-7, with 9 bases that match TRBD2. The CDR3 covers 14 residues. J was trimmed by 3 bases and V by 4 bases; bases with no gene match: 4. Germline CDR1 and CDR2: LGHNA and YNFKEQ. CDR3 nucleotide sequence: TGTGCCAGCAGCCTCAGGCGGGAGGGCTACGAGCAGTACTTC. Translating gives CASSLRREGYEQYF.

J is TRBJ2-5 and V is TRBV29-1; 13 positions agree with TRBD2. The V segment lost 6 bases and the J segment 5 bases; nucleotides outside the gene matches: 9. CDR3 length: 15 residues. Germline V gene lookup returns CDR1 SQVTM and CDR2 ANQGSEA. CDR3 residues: CSVGRTSGSGETQYF. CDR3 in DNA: TGCAGCGTGGGCCGGACTAGCGGGAGCGGGGAGACCCAGTACTTC.

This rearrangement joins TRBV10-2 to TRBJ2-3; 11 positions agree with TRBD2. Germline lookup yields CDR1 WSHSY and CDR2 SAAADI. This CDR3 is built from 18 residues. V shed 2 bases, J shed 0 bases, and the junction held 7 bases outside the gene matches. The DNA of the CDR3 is TGCGCCAGCAGTGAGAGGAGACTAGCGGGAACTAGCACAGATACGCAGTATTTT. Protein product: CASSERRLAGTSTDTQYF.

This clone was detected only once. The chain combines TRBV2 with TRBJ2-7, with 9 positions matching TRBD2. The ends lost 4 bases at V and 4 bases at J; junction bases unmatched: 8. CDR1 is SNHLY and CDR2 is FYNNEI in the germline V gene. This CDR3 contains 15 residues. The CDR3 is CASSVGGGRAYEQYF. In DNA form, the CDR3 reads TGTGCCAGCAGTGTAGGTGGCGGGAGGGCGTACGAGCAGTACTTC.

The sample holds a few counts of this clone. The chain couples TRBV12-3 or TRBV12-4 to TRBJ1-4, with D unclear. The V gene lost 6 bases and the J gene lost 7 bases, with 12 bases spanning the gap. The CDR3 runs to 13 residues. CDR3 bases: TGTGCCAGCAGCCGCGCAGGAGGTGAAAAACTGTTTTTT. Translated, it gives CASSRAGGEKLFF.

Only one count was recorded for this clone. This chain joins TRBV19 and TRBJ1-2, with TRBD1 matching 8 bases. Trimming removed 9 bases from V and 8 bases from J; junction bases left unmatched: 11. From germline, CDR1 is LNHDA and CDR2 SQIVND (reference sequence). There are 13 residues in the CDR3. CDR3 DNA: TGTGCCAGCACCCCCAGGGGGCTGTGGGGCTACACCTTC. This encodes CASTPRGLWGYTF.

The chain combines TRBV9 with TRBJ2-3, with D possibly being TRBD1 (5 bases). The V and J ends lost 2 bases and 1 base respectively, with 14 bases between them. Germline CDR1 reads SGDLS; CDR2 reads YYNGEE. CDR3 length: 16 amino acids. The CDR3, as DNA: TGTGCCAGCAGCGTCGACAGCAGTTTCGGCACAGATACGCAGTATTTT. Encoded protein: CASSVDSSFGTDTQYF.

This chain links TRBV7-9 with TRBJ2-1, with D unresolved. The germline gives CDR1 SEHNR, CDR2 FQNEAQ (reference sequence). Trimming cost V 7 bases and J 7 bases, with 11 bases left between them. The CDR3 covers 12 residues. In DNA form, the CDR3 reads TGTGCCAGCACCTCTCGAGAGAATGAGCAGTTCTTC. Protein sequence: CASTSRENEQFF.

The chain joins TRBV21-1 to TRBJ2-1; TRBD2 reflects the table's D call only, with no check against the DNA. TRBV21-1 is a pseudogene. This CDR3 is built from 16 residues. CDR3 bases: TGTGCCAGCAGCGACGGGACTAGCGGGTTAAACAATGAGCAGTTCTTC. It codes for CASSDGTSGLNNEQFF.

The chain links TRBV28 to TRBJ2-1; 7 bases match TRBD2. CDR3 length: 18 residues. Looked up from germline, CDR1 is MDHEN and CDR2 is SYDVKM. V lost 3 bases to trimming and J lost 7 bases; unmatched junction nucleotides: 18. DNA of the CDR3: TGTGCCAGCAGTTTTCCCACCTCACTAGCGTCACTGACTAATGAGCAGTTCTTC. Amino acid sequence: CASSFPTSLASLTNEQFF.

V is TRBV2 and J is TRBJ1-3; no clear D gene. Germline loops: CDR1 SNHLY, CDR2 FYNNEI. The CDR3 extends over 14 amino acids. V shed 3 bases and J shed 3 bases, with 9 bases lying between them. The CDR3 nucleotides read TGTGCCAGCAGTGACCAACTTAGTGGAAACACCATATATTTT. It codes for CASSDQLSGNTIYF.

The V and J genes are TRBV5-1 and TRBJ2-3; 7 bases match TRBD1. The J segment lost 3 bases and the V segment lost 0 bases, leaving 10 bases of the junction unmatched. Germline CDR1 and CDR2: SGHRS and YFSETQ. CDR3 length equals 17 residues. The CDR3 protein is CASSLGLTGNVTDTQYF. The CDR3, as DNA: TGCGCCAGCAGCTTGGGTTTGACAGGGAATGTTACAGATACGCAGTATTTT.

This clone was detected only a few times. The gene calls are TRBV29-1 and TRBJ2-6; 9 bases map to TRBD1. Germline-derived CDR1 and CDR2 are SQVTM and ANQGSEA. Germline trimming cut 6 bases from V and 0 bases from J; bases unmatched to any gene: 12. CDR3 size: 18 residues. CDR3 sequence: CSVVVGTGSFSGANVLTF. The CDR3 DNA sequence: TGCAGCGTGGTAGTAGGGACAGGGTCCTTCTCTGGGGCCAACGTCCTGACTTTC.

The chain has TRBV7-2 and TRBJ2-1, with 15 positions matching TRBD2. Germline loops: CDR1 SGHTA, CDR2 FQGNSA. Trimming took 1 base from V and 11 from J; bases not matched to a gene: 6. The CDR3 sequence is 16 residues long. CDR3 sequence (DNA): TGTGCCAGCAGCTTAGTCCGGACTAGCGGGGGGGAAAAGCAGTTCTTC. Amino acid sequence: CASSLVRTSGGEKQFF.

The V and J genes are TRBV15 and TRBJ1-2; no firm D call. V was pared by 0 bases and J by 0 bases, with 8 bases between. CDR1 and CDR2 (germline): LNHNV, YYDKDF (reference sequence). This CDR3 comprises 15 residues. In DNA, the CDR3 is TGTGCCACCAGCAGAGACCTAGGAGCTAACTATGGCTACACCTTC. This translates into CATSRDLGANYGYTF.

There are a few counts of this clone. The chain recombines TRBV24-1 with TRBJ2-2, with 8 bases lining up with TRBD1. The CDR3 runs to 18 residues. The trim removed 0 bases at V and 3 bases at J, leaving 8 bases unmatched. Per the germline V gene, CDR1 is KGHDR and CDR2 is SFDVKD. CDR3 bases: TGTGCCACCAGTGATTTGAGGACAGGGCGAGGAGACACCGGGGAGCTGTTTTTT. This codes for CATSDLRTGRGDTGELFF.

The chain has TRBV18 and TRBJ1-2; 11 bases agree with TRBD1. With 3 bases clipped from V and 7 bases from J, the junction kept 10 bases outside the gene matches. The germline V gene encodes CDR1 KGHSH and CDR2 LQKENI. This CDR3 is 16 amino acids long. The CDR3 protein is CASSPIPGQGARGYTF. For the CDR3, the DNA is TGTGCCAGCTCACCCATCCCCGGACAGGGGGCTCGTGGCTACACCTTC.

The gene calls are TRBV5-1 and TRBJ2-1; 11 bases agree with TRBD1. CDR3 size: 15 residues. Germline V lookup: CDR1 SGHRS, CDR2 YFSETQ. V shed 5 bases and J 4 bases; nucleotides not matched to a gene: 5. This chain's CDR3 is CASRDGQGAYNEQFF. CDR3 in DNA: TGCGCCAGCAGGGACGGACAGGGGGCTTACAATGAGCAGTTCTTC.

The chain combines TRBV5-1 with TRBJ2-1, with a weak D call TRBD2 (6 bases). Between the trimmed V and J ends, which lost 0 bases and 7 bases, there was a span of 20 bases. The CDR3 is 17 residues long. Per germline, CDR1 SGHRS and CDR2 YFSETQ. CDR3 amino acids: CASSLAGGDSPRNEQFF. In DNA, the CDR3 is TGCGCCAGCAGCTTGGCAGGCGGGGATTCACCTAGGAATGAGCAGTTCTTC.

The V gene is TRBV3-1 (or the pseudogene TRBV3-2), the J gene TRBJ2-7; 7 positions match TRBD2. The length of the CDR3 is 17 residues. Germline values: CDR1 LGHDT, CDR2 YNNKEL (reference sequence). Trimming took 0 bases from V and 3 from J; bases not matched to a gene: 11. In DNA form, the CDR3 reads TGTGCCAGCAGCCAAGACCGTCGGCGGGAGACGGGCTACGAGCAGTACTTC. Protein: CASSQDRRRETGYEQYF.

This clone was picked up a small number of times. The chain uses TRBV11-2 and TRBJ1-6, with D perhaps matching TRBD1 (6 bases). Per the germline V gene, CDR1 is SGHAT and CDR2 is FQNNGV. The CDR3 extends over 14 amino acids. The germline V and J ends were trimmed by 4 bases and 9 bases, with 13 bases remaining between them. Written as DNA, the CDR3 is TGTGCCAGCAGCTCCGGGACATTCCCTTCACCCCTCCACTTT. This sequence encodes CASSSGTFPSPLHF.

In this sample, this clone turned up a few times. Here the CDR3 reads CASKGDRAGDTQYF. The CDR3 nucleotides are TGTGCCAGCAAAGGAGACAGGGCGGGAGATACGCAGTATTTT. This chain links TRBV6-5 with TRBJ2-3; 7 nucleotides align to TRBD1. CDR3 length: 14 residues. With 7 bases clipped from V and 5 bases from J, the junction kept 9 bases outside the gene matches. The V gene's germline CDR1 is MNHEY and CDR2 SVGAGI.